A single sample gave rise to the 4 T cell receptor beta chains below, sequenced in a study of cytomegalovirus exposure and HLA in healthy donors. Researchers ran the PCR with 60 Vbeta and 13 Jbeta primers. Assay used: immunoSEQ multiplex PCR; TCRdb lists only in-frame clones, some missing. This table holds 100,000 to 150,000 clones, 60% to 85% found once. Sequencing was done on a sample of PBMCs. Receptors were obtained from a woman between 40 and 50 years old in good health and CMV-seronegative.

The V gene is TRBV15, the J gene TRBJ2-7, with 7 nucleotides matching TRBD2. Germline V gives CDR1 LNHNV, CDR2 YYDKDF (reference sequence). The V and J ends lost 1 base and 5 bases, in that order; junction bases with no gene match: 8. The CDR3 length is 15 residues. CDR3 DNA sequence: TGTGCCACCAGCAGAGCTAGAGCGGGAATCAACGAGCAGTACTTC. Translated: CATSRARAGINEQYF.

CDR3 nucleotides: TGTGCCAGCAGTTACGGGGGGGCTAGCACAGATACGCAGTATTTT. Protein sequence: CASSYGGASTDTQYF. V gene TRBV6-6 combines with J gene TRBJ2-3; a weak D match, TRBD2 (7 bases). Trimming shortened V by 2 bases and J by 0 bases, and 9 bases separated the two germline ends. The CDR3 extends over 15 amino acids. The germline gives CDR1 MNHNY, CDR2 SVGAGI (reference sequence).

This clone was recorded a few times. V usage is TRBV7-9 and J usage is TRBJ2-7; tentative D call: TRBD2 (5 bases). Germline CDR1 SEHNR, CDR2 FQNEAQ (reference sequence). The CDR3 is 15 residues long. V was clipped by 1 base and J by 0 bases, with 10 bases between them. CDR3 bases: TGTGCCAGCAGCTTAGAGGCGGGTATCTCCTACGAGCAGTACTTC. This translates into CASSLEAGISYEQYF.

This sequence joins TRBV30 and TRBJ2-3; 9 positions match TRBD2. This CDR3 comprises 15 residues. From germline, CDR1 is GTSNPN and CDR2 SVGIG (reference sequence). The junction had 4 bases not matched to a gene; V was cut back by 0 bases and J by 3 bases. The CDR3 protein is CAWSVSSGRTDTQYF. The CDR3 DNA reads TGTGCCTGGAGTGTAAGTAGCGGGAGAACAGATACGCAGTATTTT.